This TCR beta chain was retrieved from a study of T cell changes during pregnancy in multiple sclerosis. The method was immunoSEQ multiplex PCR; TCRdb's version includes in-frame clones alone and lacks a portion of them. The sample records just over 40,000 clones, 88% being singletons. The V and J ends lost 4 bases and 0 bases, in that order; junction bases with no gene match: 6. The CDR3 loop spans 17 amino acids. Germline loops: CDR1 LNHDA, CDR2 SQIVND (reference sequence). The specimen comprised peripheral blood, sampled in the first trimester of pregnancy. The chain recombines TRBV19 with TRBJ1-4; 9 bases agree with TRBD1. This clonotype was sampled from a female donor in good health, enrolled as a control in a pregnancy study. CDR3 loop: CASSNSRDRATNEKLFF. CDR3 in DNA: TGTGCCAGTAGTAACTCCCGGGACAGGGCAACTAATGAAAAACTGTTTTTT.